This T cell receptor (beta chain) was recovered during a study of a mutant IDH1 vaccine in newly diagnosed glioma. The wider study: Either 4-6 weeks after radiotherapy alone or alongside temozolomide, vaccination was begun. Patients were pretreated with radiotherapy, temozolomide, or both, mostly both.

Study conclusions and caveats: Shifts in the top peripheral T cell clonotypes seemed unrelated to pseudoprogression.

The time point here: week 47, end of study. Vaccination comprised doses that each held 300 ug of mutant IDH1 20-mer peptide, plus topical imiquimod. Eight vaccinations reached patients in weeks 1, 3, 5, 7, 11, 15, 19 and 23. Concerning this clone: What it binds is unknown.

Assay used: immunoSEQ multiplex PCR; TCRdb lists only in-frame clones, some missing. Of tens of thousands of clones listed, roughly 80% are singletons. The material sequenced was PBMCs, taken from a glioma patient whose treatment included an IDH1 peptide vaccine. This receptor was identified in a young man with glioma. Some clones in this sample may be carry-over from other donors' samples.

CDR3: CASSLWGRKNEKLFF. In nucleotides, the CDR3 is TGTGCCAGCAGTTTATGGGGCAGGAAAAATGAAAAACTGTTTTTT. The gene calls are TRBV27 and TRBJ1-4; D perhaps matches TRBD1 (5 bases). Trimming pared 1 base from V and 5 bases from J, leaving 11 bases between. Per the germline V gene, CDR1 is MNHEY and CDR2 is SMNVEV (reference sequence). There are 15 residues in the CDR3.